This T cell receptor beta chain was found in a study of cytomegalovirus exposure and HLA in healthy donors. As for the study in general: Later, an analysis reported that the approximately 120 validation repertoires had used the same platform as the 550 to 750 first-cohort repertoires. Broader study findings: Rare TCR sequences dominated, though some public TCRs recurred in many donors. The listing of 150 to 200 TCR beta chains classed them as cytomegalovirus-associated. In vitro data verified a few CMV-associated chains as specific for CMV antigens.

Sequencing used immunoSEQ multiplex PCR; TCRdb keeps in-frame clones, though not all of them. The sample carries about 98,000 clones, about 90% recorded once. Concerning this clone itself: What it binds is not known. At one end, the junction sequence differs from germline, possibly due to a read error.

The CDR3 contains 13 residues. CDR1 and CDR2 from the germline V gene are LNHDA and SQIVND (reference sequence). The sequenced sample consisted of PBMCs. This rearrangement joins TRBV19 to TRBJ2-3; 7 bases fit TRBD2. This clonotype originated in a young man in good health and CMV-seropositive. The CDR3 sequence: CASSSSGSGPLTF. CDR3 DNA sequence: TGTGCCAGTAGTAGCAGCGGTAGCGGGCCTTTGACCTTT. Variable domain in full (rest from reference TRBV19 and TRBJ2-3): DGGITQSPKYLFRKEGQNVTLSCEQNLNHDAMYWYRQDPGQGLRLIYYSQIVNDFQKGDIAEGYSVSREKKESFPLTVTSAQKNPTAFYLCASSSSGSGPLTFGPGTRLTVL.